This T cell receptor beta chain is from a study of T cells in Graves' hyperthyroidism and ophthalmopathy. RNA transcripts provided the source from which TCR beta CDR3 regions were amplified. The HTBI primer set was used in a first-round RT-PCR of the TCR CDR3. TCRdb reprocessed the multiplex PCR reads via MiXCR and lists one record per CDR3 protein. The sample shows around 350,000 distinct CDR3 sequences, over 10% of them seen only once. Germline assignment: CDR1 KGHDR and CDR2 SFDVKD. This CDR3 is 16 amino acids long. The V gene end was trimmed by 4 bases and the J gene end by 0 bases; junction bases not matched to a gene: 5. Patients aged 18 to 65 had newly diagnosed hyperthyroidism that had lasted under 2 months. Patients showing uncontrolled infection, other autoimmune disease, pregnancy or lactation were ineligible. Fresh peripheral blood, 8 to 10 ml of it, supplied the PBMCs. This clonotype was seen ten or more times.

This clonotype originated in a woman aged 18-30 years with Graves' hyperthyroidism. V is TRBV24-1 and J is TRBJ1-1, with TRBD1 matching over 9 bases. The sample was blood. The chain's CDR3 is CATSDLGQGVNTEAFF. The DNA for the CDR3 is TGTGCCACCAGTGACCTGGGACAGGGAGTGAACACTGAAGCTTTCTTT.